The TCR beta chain described here comes from a study of T cells in Graves' hyperthyroidism and ophthalmopathy. Germline CDR1 is MNHEY and CDR2 is SMNVEV (reference sequence). The CDR3 has 14 residues. V was trimmed by 6 bases and J by 3 bases, leaving 12 bases between them. RNA transcripts gave rise to amplified TCR beta CDR3 regions. Using the HTBI primer set, a first-round RT-PCR was run on the TCR CDR3. TCRdb redid the calling of the multiplex PCR reads with MiXCR, one entry per CDR3 protein. The sample lists 550,000 to 600,000 distinct CDR3 sequences, approximately 15% occurring once. This clonotype appeared a few times. A much larger clone differs by one base, so this may be a read error.

V usage is TRBV27 and J usage is TRBJ1-5; weak D call: TRBD1 (6 bases). The sample was blood. The origin of this receptor is a woman in her late teens or twenties with Graves' hyperthyroidism. The CDR3 protein is CASRLDRDNQPQHF. CDR3 DNA sequence: TGTGCCAGCAGACTGGACAGAGACAATCAGCCCCAGCATTTT.